Ten or more counts support the clone carrying this TCR beta chain. Stable hyperthyroidism denotes an absence of ophthalmopathy throughout 18 months of follow-up. The hyperthyroidism patients had a new diagnosis of under 2 months' duration and were aged 18 to 65. Other autoimmune diseases, uncontrolled infections, pregnancy or lactation led to the exclusion of patients. This CDR3 is built from 14 residues. The V and J ends lost 3 bases and 1 base respectively, with 9 bases between them. Germline V gene lookup returns CDR1 PRHDT and CDR2 FYEKMQ (reference sequence). Beta-chain TCR CDR3 regions were amplified from RNA transcripts. HTBI-primed RT-PCR formed the first round, and a multiplex PCR formed the second. One entry per CDR3 protein, called by TCRdb with MiXCR from the multiplex PCR reads. The sample holds hundreds of thousands of distinct CDR3 sequences, 20% to 25% seen once. This sample stems from a study of Graves' ophthalmopathy and Graves' hyperthyroidism.

The sequencing input was peripheral blood. The chain recombines TRBV13 with TRBJ1-2; D gene uncertain. The sequence came from a woman younger than 35 with stable Graves' hyperthyroidism. Some clones in this sample may be carry-over from other donors' samples. The CDR3 loop is CASSLGLNNYGYTF. The CDR3 nucleotides read TGTGCCAGCAGCTTGGGATTGAATAACTATGGCTACACCTTC.